Detailed here is one T cell receptor (beta chain). Antigen unknown. This sample is drawn from a study of cytomegalovirus exposure and HLA in healthy donors. Across the study: For the roughly 400 genotyped donors, around 76% fell within the Caucasian-associated ancestry cluster. Whole-study results and caveats: A later analysis found most CMV-associated TCR beta chains apparently HLA-restricted. When the data were analyzed later, several of the most significant clusters appeared to be linked to common viral pathogens.

PCR employed 60 Vbeta and 13 Jbeta primers. Profiled with immunoSEQ multiplex PCR; TCRdb holds only in-frame clones, not every one. The sample totals about 160,000 clones. The CDR3 runs to 15 residues. V was shortened by 1 base and J by 2 bases, with 10 bases between the two germline ends. Germline loops: CDR1 SGHRS, CDR2 YFSETQ. The sequenced material came from PBMCs. V and J are TRBV5-1 and TRBJ1-5; D gene ambiguous. The sequence derives from a woman aged 60 to 75 in good health and CMV-seronegative. CDR3 protein: CASSLTPSRNQPQHF. For the CDR3, the DNA is TGCGCCAGCAGCTTGACACCATCCCGCAATCAGCCCCAGCATTTT. The full variable domain, completed using reference TRBV5-1 and TRBJ1-5, is KAGVTQTPRYLIKTRGQQVTLSCSPISGHRSVSWYQQTPGQGLQFLFEYFSETQRNKGNFPGRFSGRQFSNSRSEMNVSTLELGDSALYLCASSLTPSRNQPQHFGDGTRLSIL.